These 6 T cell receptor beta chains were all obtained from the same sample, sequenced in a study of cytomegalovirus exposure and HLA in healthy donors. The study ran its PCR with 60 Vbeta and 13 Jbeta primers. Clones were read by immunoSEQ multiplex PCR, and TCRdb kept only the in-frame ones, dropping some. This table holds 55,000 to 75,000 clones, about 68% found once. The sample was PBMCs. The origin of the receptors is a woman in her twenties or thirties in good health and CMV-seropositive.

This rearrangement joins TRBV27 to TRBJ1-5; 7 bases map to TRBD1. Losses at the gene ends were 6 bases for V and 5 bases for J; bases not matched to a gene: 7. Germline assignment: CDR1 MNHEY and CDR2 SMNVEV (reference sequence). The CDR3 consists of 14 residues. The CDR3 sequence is CASSSEGGYQPQHF. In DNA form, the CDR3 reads TGTGCCAGCAGCTCTGAAGGGGGCTATCAGCCCCAGCATTTT.

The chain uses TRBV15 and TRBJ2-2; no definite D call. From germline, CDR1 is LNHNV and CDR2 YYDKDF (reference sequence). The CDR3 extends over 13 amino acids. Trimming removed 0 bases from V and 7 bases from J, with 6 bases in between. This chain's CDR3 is CATSRDRNGELFF. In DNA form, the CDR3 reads TGTGCCACCAGCAGAGATCGTAACGGGGAGCTGTTTTTT.

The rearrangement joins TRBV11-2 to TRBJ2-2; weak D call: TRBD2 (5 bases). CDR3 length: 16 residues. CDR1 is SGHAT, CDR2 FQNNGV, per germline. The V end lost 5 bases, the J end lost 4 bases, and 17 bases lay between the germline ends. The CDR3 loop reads CASSRGSWSGTGELFF. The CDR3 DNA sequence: TGTGCCAGCAGCAGAGGGAGTTGGAGTGGCACCGGGGAGCTGTTTTTT.

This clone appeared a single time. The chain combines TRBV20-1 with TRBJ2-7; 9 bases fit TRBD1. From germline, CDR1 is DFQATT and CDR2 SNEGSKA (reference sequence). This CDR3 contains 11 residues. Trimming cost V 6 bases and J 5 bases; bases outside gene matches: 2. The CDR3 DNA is TGCAGTGCGGGACAGGGTCACGAGCAGTACTTC. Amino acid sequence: CSAGQGHEQYF.

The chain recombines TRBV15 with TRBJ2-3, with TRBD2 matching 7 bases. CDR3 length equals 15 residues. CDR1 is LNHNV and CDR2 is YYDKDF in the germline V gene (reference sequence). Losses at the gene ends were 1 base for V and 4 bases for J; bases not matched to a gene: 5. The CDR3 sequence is CATSRGDYRADTQYF. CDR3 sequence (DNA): TGTGCCACCAGCAGAGGGGACTATCGGGCAGATACGCAGTATTTT.

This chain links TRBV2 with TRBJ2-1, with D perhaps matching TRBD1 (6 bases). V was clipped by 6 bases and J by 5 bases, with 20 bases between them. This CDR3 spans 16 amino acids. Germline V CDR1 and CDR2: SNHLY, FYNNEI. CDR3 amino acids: CASSARQEILHNEQFF. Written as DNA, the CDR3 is TGTGCCAGCAGCGCCCGACAGGAAATTCTCCACAATGAGCAGTTCTTC. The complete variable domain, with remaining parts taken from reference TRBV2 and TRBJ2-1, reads EPEVTQTPSHQVTQMGQEVILRCVPISNHLYFYWYRQILGQKVEFLVSFYNNEISEKSEIFDDQFSVERPDGSNFTLKIRSTKLEDSAMYFCASSARQEILHNEQFFGPGTRLTVL.